A single sample gave rise to the 3 T cell receptor beta chains below, sequenced in a study of blood T cell repertoires in COVID-19. The table came from immunoSEQ multiplex PCR; TCRdb's copy has only in-frame clones and leaves some out. The profile shows tens of thousands of clones, 70% to 90% of them singletons. Sequencing input: peripheral blood. The receptors come from a man between 50 and 59 years old with COVID-19, enrolled during active disease.

On this clone itself: Because the CDR3's place on the DNA is in doubt, the DNA is left out and the CDR3 is given as listed by TCRdb. The genes are TRBV7-2 and TRBJ1-2; the table's TRBD1 call for D was not verified on the DNA. The V gene's germline CDR1 is SGHTA and CDR2 FQGNSA. Ends included, the CDR3 has 14 residues. CDR3 loop: CASSLVGTGAVKTF.

The V and J genes are TRBV11-1 and TRBJ2-7; TRBD1 matches 10 bases. CDR3 size: 15 residues. Germline CDR1 and CDR2: SGHAT and FQDESV (reference sequence). V lost 5 bases to trimming and J lost 3 bases; unmatched junction nucleotides: 7. The CDR3 sequence is CASSVRDRGDYEQYF. The CDR3 DNA follows: TGTGCCAGCAGCGTCCGGGACAGGGGTGACTACGAGCAGTACTTC.

The chain recombines TRBV7-8 with TRBJ2-3; D is unclear. The CDR3 totals 13 residues. Germline CDR1 SGHVS, CDR2 FQNEAQ. The V and J ends lost 3 bases and 6 bases respectively, with 10 bases between them. CDR3 coding DNA: TGTGCCAGCAGCTTTTTACCACAGGATACGCAGTATTTT. It is translated as CASSFLPQDTQYF.